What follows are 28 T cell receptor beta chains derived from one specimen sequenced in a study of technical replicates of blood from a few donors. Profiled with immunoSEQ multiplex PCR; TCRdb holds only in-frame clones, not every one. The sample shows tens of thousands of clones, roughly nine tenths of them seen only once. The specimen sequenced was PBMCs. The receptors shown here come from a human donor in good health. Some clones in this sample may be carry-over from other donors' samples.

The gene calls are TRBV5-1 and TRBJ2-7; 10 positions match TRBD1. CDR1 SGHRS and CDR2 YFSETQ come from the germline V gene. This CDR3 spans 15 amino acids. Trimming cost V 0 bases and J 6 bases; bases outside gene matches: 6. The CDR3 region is CASSLAMGQGPEQYF. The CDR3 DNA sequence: TGCGCCAGCAGCTTGGCTATGGGACAGGGGCCCGAGCAGTACTTC.

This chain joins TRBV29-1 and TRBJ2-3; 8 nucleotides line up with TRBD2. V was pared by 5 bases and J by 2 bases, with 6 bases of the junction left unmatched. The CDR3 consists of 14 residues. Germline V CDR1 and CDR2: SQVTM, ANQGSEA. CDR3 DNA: TGCAGCGTTTTTAAAGCGGGAGTCACAGATACGCAGTATTTT. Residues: CSVFKAGVTDTQYF.

CDR3 DNA sequence: TGCGCCAGCAGCTTGAGCGGGGGGCCCGACAATGAGCAGTTCTTC. As protein: CASSLSGGPDNEQFF. The V gene is TRBV5-1, the J gene TRBJ2-1; 9 bases line up with TRBD2. The J segment lost 5 bases and the V segment lost 1 base, leaving 4 bases of the junction unmatched. The CDR3 runs 15 residues. The germline V gene has CDR1 SGHRS and CDR2 YFSETQ.

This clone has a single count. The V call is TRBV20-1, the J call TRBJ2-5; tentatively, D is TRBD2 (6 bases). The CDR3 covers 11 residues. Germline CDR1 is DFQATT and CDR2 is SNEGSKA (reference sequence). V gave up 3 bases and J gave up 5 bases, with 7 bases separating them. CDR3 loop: CSAREGETQYF. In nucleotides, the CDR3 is TGCAGTGCTAGGGAGGGGGAGACCCAGTACTTC.

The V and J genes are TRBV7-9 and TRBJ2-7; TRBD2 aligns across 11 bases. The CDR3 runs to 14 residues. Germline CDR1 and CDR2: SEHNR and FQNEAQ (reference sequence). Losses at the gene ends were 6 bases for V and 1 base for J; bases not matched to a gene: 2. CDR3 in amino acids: CASSPSGGSYEQYF. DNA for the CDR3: TGTGCCAGCAGTCCTAGCGGGGGGTCCTACGAGCAGTACTTC.

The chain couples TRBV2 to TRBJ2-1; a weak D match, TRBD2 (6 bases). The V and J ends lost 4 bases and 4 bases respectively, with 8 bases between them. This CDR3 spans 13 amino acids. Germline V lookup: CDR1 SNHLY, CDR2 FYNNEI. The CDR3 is CASSVDYYNEQFF. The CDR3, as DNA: TGTGCCAGCAGTGTGGACTATTACAATGAGCAGTTCTTC.

DNA for the CDR3: TGTGCCAGCAGCTTAGCGTTGACTACCTACGAGCAGTACTTC. This codes for CASSLALTTYEQYF. J is TRBJ2-7 and V is TRBV7-9, with a weak D call TRBD2 (5 bases). Trimming left V 0 bases short and J 2 bases short, with 8 bases between. The CDR3 has 14 amino acids. Per germline, CDR1 SEHNR and CDR2 FQNEAQ (reference sequence).

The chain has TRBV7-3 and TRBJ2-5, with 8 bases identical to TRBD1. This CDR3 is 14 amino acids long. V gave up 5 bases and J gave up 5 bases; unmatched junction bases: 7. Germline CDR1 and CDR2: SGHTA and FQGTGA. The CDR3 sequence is CASSPGQGRETQYF. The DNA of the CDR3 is TGTGCCAGCAGCCCAGGACAGGGCAGGGAGACCCAGTACTTC.

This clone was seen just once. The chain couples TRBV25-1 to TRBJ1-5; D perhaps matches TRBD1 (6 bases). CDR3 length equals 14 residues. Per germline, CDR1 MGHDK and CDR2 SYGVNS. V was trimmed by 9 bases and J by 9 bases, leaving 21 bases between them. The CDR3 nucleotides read TGTGCCAGGGGGGGGGCCCCTTGGTTTTTGCCCCAGCATTTT. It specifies CARGGAPWFLPQHF.

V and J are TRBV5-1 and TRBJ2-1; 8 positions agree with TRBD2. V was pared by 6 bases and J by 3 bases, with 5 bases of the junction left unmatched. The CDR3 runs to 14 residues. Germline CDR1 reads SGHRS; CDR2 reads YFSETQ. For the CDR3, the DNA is TGCGCCAGCACCTCGGGGGGGGGCTACAATGAGCAGTTCTTC. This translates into CASTSGGGYNEQFF.

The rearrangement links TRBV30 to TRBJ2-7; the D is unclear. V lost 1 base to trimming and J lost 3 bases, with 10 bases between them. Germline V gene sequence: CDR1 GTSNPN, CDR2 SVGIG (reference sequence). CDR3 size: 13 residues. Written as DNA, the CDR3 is TGTGCCTGGAGTGAGTCGCGTGGCTACGAGCAGTACTTC. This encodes CAWSESRGYEQYF. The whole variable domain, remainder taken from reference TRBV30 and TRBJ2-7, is SQTIHQWPATLVQPVGSPLSLECTVEGTSNPNLYWYRQAAGRGLQLLFYSVGIGQISSEVPQNLSASRPQDRQFILSSKKLLLSDSGFYLCAWSESRGYEQYFGPGTRLTVT.

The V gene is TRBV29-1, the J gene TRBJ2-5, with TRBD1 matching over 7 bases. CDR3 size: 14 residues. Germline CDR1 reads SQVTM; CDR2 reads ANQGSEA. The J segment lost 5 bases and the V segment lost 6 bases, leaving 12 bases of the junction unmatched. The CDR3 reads CSVVPNTGVETQYF. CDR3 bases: TGCAGCGTCGTCCCCAATACAGGGGTGGAGACCCAGTACTTC.

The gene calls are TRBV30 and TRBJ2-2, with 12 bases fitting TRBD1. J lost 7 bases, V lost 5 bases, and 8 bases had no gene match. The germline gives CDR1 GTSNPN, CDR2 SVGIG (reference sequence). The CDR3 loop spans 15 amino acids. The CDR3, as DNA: TGTGCCTGGGGAGGGGACAGGGGGCTGGGCGGGGAGCTGTTTTTT. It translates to CAWGGDRGLGGELFF.

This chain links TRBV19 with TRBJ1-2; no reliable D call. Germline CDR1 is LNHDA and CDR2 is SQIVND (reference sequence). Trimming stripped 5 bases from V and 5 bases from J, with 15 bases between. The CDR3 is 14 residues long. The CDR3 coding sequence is TGTGCCAGTAGTCTGGGCCCCCTCTCGTATGGCTACACCTTC. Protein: CASSLGPLSYGYTF. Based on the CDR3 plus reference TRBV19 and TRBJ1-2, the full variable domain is DGGITQSPKYLFRKEGQNVTLSCEQNLNHDAMYWYRQDPGQGLRLIYYSQIVNDFQKGDIAEGYSVSREKKESFPLTVTSAQKNPTAFYLCASSLGPLSYGYTFGSGTRLTVV.

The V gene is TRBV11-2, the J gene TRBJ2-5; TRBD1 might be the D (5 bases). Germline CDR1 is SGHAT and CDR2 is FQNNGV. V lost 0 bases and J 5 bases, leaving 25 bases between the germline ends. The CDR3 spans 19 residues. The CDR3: CASSLDPVGAARALETQYF. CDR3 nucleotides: TGTGCCAGCAGCTTAGACCCGGTTGGGGCGGCCAGGGCTTTGGAGACCCAGTACTTC.

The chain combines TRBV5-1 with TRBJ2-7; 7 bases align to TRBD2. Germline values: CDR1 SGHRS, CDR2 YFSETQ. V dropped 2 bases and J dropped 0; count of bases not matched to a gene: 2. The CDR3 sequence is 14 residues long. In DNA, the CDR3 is TGCGCCAGCAGCTTCAGCGGGACCTCCTACGAGCAGTACTTC. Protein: CASSFSGTSYEQYF. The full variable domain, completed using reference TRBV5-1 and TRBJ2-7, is KAGVTQTPRYLIKTRGQQVTLSCSPISGHRSVSWYQQTPGQGLQFLFEYFSETQRNKGNFPGRFSGRQFSNSRSEMNVSTLELGDSALYLCASSFSGTSYEQYFGPGTRLTVT.

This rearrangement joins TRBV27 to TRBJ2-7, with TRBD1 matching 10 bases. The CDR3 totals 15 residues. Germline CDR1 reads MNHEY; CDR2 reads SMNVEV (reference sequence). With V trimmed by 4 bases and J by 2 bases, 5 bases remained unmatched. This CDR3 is CASSSPGQGTYEQYF. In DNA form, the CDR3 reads TGTGCCAGCAGTTCACCGGGACAGGGGACCTACGAGCAGTACTTC.

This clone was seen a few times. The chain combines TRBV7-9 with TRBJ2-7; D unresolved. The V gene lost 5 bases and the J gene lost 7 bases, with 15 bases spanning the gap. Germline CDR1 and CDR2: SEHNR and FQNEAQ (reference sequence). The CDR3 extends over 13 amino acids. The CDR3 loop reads CASSHTLKEEQYF. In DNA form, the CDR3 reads TGTGCCAGCAGCCATACCCTCAAAGAGGAGCAGTACTTC.

The CDR3 protein is CASSSSGTSGTGANVLTF. The DNA for the CDR3 is TGCGCCAGCAGCTCCTCCGGGACTAGCGGGACCGGGGCCAACGTCCTGACTTTC. V usage is TRBV5-1 and J usage is TRBJ2-6; 13 positions agree with TRBD2. V shed 3 bases, J shed 4 bases, and the junction held 7 bases outside the gene matches. The CDR3 is 18 residues long. Germline V gene sequence: CDR1 SGHRS, CDR2 YFSETQ.

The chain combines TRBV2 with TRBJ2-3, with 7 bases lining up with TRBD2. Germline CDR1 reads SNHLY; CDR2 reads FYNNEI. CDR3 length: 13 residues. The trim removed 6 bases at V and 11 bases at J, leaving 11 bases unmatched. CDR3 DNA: TGTGCCAGCAGCGGGAATAGCGGGTGGGAGCAGTATTTT. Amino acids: CASSGNSGWEQYF.

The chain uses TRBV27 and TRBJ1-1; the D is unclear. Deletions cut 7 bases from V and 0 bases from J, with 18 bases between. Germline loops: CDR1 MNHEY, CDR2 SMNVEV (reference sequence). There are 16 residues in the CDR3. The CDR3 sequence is CASIPGPGIMNTEAFF. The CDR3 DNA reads TGTGCCAGCATCCCGGGCCCCGGGATAATGAACACTGAAGCTTTCTTT.

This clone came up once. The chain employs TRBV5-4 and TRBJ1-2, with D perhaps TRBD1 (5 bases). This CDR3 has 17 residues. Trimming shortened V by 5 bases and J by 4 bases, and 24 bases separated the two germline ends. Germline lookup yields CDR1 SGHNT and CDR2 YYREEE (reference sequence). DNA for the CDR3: TGTGCCAGCAGTAGTGGAATGGCACGGACATCGACCTATGGCTACACCTTC. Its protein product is CASSSGMARTSTYGYTF.

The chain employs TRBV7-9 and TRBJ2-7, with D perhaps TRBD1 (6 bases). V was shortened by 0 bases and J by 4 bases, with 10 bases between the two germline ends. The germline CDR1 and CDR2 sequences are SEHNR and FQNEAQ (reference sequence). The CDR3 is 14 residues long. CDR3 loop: CASSLANREYEQYF. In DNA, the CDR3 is TGTGCCAGCAGCTTAGCGAACAGGGAATACGAGCAGTACTTC.

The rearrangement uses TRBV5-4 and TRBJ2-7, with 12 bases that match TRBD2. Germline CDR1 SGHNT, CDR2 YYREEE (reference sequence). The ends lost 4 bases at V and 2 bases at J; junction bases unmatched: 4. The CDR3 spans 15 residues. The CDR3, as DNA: TGTGCCAGCAGCAAGACTAGCGGGGGAACCTACGAGCAGTACTTC. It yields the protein CASSKTSGGTYEQYF.

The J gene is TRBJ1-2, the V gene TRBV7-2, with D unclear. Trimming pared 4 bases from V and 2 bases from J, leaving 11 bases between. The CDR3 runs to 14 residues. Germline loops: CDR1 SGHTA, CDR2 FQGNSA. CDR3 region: CASSSYSGNYGYTF. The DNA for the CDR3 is TGTGCCAGCAGCTCCTATTCGGGAAACTATGGCTACACCTTC. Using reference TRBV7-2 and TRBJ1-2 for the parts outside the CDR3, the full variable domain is GAGVSQSPSNKVTEKGKDVELRCDPISGHTALYWYRQSLGQGLEFLIYFQGNSAPDKSGLPSDRFSAERTGGSVSTLTIQRTQQEDSAVYLCASSSYSGNYGYTFGSGTRLTVV.

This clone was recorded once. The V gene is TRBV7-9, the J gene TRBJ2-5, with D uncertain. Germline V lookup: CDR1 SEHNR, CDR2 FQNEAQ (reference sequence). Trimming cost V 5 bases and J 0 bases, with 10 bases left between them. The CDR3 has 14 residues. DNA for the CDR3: TGTGCCAGCAGCCGTCCTGGCTACCAAGAGACCCAGTACTTC. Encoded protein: CASSRPGYQETQYF.

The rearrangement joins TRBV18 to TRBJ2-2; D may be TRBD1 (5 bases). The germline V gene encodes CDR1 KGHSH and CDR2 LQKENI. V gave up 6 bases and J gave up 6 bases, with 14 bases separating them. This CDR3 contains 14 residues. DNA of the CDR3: TGTGCCAGCTCGCGTTTCGACAGAGCCGGGGAGCTGTTTTTT. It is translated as CASSRFDRAGELFF. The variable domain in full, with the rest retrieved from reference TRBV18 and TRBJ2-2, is NAGVMQNPRHLVRRRGQEARLRCSPMKGHSHVYWYRQLPEEGLKFMVYLQKENIIDESGMPKERFSAEFPKEGPSILRIQQVVRGDSAAYFCASSRFDRAGELFFGEGSRLTVL.

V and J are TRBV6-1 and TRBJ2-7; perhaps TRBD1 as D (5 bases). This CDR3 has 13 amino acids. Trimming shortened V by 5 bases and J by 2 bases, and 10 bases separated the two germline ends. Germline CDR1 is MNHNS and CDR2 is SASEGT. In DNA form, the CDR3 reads TGTGCCAGCAGTCGACAGAACCCCTACGAGCAGTACTTC. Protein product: CASSRQNPYEQYF.